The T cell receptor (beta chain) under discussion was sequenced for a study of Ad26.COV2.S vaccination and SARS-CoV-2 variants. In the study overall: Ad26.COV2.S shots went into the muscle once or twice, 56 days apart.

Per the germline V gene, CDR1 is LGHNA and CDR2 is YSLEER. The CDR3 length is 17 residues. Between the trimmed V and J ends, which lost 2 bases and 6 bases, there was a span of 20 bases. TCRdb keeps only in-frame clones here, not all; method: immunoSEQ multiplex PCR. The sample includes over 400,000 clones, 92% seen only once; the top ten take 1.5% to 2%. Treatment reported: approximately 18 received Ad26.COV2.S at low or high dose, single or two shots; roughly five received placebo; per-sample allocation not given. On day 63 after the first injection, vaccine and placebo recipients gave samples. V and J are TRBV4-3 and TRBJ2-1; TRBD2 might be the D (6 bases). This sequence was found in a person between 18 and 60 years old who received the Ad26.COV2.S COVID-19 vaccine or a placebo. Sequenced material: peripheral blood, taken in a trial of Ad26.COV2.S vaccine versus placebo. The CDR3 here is CASSQRDRRTMGNEQFF. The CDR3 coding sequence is TGCGCCAGCAGCCAAAGGGACCGCCGGACTATGGGCAATGAGCAGTTCTTC.